The source of this T cell receptor (beta chain) is a study of blood T cell repertoires in COVID-19. Study-level background: Acute-phase and convalescent COVID-19 samples originated in the United States, Italy and Spain. PBMCs, B-cell-depleted T cells, or T cells provided the cDNA or gDNA that made up the material.

This clone was seen more than once but under ten times. The authors' processing: Estimation of nucleated cell counts was performed using reference gene primer amplification. TCRdb's table, derived via immunoSEQ multiplex PCR, lists solely in-frame clones and lacks some. D and trimming were read from the DNA, whereas the V and J calls and clone size are those reported in that table. This table holds some 150,000 clones, 70% to 85% found once. The specimen was peripheral blood. This clonotype was sampled from a man in his sixties who had recovered from COVID-19.

The CDR3 DNA is TGTGCCAGCAGCTTAAGAGGGAGAACTAATGAAAAACTGTTTTTT. This gives the protein CASSLRGRTNEKLFF. This chain joins TRBV7-9 and TRBJ1-4, with D unclear. This CDR3 comprises 15 residues. V was clipped by 2 bases and J by 1 base, with 8 bases between them. CDR1 SEHNR and CDR2 FQNEAQ come from the germline V gene (reference sequence). Variable domain in full (rest from reference TRBV7-9 and TRBJ1-4): DTGVSQNPRHKITKRGQNVTFRCDPISEHNRLYWYRQTLGQGPEFLTYFQNEAQLEKSRLLSDRFSAERPKGSFSTLEIQRTEQGDSAMYLCASSLRGRTNEKLFFGSGTQLSVL.